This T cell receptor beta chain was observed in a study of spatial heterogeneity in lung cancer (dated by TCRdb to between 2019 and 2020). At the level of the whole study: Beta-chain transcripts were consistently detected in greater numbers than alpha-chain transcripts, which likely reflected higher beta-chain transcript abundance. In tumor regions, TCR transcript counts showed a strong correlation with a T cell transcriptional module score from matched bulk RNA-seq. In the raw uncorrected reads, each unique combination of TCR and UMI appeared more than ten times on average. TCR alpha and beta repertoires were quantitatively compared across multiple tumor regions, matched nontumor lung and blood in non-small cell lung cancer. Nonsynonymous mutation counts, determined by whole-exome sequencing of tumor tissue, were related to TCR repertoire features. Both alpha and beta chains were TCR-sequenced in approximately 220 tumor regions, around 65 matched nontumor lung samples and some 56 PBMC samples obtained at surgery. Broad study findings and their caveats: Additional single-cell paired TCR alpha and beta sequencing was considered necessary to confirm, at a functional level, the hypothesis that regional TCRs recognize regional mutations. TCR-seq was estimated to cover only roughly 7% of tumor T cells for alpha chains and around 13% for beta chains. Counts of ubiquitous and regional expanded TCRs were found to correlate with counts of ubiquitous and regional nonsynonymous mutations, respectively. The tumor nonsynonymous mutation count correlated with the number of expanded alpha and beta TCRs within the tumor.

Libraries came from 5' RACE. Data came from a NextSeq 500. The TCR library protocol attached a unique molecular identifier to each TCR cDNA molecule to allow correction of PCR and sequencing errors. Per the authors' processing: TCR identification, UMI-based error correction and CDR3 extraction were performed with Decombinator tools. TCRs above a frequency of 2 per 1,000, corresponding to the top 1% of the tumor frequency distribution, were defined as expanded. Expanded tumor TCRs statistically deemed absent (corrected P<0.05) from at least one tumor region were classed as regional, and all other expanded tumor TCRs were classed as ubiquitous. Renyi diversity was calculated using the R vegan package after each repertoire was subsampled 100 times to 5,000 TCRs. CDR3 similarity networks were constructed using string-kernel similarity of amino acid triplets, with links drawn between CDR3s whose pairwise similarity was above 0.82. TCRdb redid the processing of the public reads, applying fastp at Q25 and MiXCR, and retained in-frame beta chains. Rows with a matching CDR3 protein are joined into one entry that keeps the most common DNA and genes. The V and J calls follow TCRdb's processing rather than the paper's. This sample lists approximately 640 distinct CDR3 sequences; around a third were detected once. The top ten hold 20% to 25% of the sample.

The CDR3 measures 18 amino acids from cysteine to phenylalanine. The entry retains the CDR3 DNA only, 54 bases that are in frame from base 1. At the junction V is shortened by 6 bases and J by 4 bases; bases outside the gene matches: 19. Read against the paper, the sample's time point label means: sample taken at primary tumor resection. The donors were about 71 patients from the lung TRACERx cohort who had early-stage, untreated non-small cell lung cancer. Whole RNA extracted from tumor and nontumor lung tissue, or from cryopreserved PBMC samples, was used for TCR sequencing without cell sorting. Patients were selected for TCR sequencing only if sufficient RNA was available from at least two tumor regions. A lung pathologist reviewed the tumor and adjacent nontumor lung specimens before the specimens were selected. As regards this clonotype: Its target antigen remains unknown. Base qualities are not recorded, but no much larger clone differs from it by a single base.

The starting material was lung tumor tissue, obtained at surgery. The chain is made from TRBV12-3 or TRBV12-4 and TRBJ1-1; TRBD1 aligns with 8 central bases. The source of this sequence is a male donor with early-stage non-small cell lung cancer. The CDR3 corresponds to CASRGYDWTGRRSTEAFF. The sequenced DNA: TGTGCCAGCAGAGGATATGATTGGACAGGGAGAAGGTCCACTGAAGCTTTCTTT.